This T cell receptor (beta chain) was captured in a study of post-analysis software for immune sequencing data. Study information: There were relapsing-remitting, secondary progressive and progressive-relapsing multiple sclerosis among the disease courses included. Whole-study results and caveats: About five TRBV segments appeared more often in patients than in controls, and TRBV5-6, TRBV5-1 and TRBV20-1 were among these. Controls' normalized Chao1 diversity significantly exceeded that of multiple sclerosis patients. Samples made in the same batch grouped tightly together by F measure.

Prepared libraries of TCR beta cDNA carried unique molecular identifiers. cDNA molecules numbering some 500,000 came from roughly 0.93 to 9.6 million T cells. One entry per CDR3 protein, called by TCRdb with MiXCR from the PCR reads. In the table there are 740,000 or so distinct CDR3 sequences, 53% of which are singletons. Per germline, CDR1 SGHKS and CDR2 YYEKEE (reference sequence). The ends lost 2 bases at V and 6 bases at J; junction bases unmatched: 8. The CDR3 has 15 amino acids. The sample holds one count of this clonotype. Its antigen remains unknown. The gene calls are TRBV5-5 and TRBJ2-7; 10 bases are shared with TRBD2. The sample was blood. The receptor's source is a girl aged 10-17 years with multiple sclerosis. The CDR3: CASSFRWTSGTEQYF. For the CDR3, the DNA is TGTGCCAGCAGCTTCCGCTGGACTAGCGGTACCGAGCAGTACTTC.